The 10 T cell receptor beta chains below come from one sample, sequenced in a study of cytomegalovirus exposure and HLA in healthy donors. PCR primers comprised 60 Vbeta and 13 Jbeta primers. The assay was immunoSEQ multiplex PCR, and TCRdb's table has in-frame clones only and misses some. The sample yields approximately 140,000 clones, almost 85% seen once. Source material: PBMCs. These receptors all come from a man aged 18 to 29 in good health and CMV-seropositive.

The rearrangement links TRBV6-5 to TRBJ2-3; 7 bases map to TRBD1. Germline V lookup: CDR1 MNHEY, CDR2 SVGAGI. J lost 3 bases, V lost 2 bases, and 5 bases had no gene match. The CDR3 spans 15 residues. As DNA, the CDR3 is TGTGCCAGCAGTTACGCGCCAGGGGGAACAGATACGCAGTATTTT. Translation: CASSYAPGGTDTQYF.

The gene calls are TRBV5-4 and TRBJ1-1, with 7 positions matching TRBD1. This CDR3 region has 16 residues. Trimming took 4 bases from V and 1 from J; bases not matched to a gene: 10. From germline, CDR1 is SGHNT and CDR2 YYREEE (reference sequence). The CDR3 DNA reads TGTGCCAGCAGCCACCTGAGAACAGGGGAGAACACTGAAGCTTTCTTT. As protein: CASSHLRTGENTEAFF.

V gene TRBV27 combines with J gene TRBJ2-2, with TRBD1 matching over 8 bases. The CDR3 extends over 15 amino acids. V gave up 5 bases and J gave up 6 bases; unmatched junction bases: 8. Germline V lookup: CDR1 MNHEY, CDR2 SMNVEV (reference sequence). CDR3 DNA sequence: TGTGCCAGCAGTCACGGGACAGGTTTCGCCGGGGAGCTGTTTTTT. Its translation: CASSHGTGFAGELFF.

The chain employs TRBV5-1 and TRBJ1-2, with a tentative D call TRBD1 (5 bases). CDR1 is SGHRS, CDR2 YFSETQ, per germline. Trimming removed 4 bases at V and 2 bases at J, with 21 bases between. The length of the CDR3 is 17 residues. Here the CDR3 DNA reads TGCGCCAGCAGCCCACCAAGCGTGGGGCAGATAAACTATGGCTACACCTTC. The encoded protein is CASSPPSVGQINYGYTF.

This clone appeared once. This chain connects TRBV7-8 to TRBJ2-1; a weak D match, TRBD2 (5 bases). V was cut by 1 base and J by 5 bases, with 6 bases left in between. The V gene's germline CDR1 is SGHVS and CDR2 FQNEAQ. The CDR3 runs 13 residues. DNA of the CDR3: TGTGCCAGCAGCTTAGTCGGGGACAATGAGCAGTTCTTC. This encodes CASSLVGDNEQFF.

This clone was observed a few times. This sequence joins TRBV12-5 and TRBJ2-1, with a tentative D call TRBD2 (5 bases). The CDR3 runs to 15 residues. Germline V gene lookup returns CDR1 LGHNT and CDR2 FRNRAP. The ends were cut back, 7 bases at V and 4 bases at J, with 17 bases in the middle. The chain's CDR3 is CASALDGSIYNEQFF. The CDR3, as DNA: TGTGCTAGTGCTCTAGATGGGAGCATTTACAATGAGCAGTTCTTC. The whole variable domain, filled in from reference TRBV12-5 and TRBJ2-1, reads DARVTQTPRHKVTEMGQEVTMRCQPILGHNTVFWYRQTMMQGLELLAYFRNRAPLDDSGMPKDRFSAEMPDATLATLKIQPSEPRDSAVYFCASALDGSIYNEQFFGPGTRLTVL.

The rearrangement joins TRBV28 to TRBJ2-7, with 7 bases aligning to TRBD1. The CDR3 consists of 15 residues. The V and J ends lost 4 bases and 5 bases, in that order; junction bases with no gene match: 11. Germline CDR1 is MDHEN and CDR2 is SYDVKM. The CDR3 sequence: CASSYQGVGFNEQYF. DNA of the CDR3: TGTGCCAGCAGTTATCAGGGGGTTGGGTTCAACGAGCAGTACTTC.

This clone showed up just a few times. The chain joins TRBV30 to TRBJ1-1; D gene unclear. The CDR3 is 14 residues long. The V gene's germline CDR1 is GTSNPN and CDR2 SVGIG (reference sequence). Trimming removed 0 bases at V and 1 base at J, with 9 bases between. The CDR3 protein is CAWSVAGRNTEAFF. The CDR3 DNA reads TGTGCCTGGAGTGTGGCAGGTCGGAACACTGAAGCTTTCTTT.

The genes are TRBV18 and TRBJ2-5; D is unclear. V lost 5 bases to trimming and J lost 4 bases, with 8 bases between them. CDR1 is KGHSH, CDR2 LQKENI, per germline. CDR3 length: 12 residues. This chain's CDR3 is CASSYQVETQYF. The CDR3 bases are TGTGCCAGCTCATATCAGGTAGAGACCCAGTACTTC. The complete variable domain, with remaining parts taken from reference TRBV18 and TRBJ2-5, reads NAGVMQNPRHLVRRRGQEARLRCSPMKGHSHVYWYRQLPEEGLKFMVYLQKENIIDESGMPKERFSAEFPKEGPSILRIQQVVRGDSAAYFCASSYQVETQYFGPGTRLLVL.

This chain links TRBV7-3 with TRBJ2-1; tentative D call: TRBD1 (5 bases). CDR1 and CDR2 from the germline V gene are SGHTA and FQGTGA. This CDR3 region has 11 residues. Between the trimmed V and J ends, which lost 2 bases and 9 bases, there was a span of 5 bases. CDR3 DNA: TGTGCCAGCAGCTTAGGGGCTGAGCAGTTCTTC. Translation: CASSLGAEQFF.